Each of the 8 T cell receptor beta chains below was sequenced from the same sample in a study of T-cell memory formation after mild COVID-19. TCRdb analysed the 5' RACE reads with MiXCR anew, one entry per CDR3 protein. This table has approximately 400,000 distinct CDR3 sequences, 20% to 25% appearing once. Sequenced: PBMCs or a T cell subset sorted from them (not recorded which). The receptor source for this set is an adult woman who had mild COVID-19 (a few samples of this study predate the infection). Cell type and time point are not known.

This clonotype was observed a few times. The chain combines TRBV6-1 with TRBJ1-4; maybe TRBD1 (6 bases). CDR3 length: 13 residues. V was cut by 6 bases and J by 6 bases, with 11 bases left in between. Germline V lookup: CDR1 MNHNS, CDR2 SASEGT. The CDR3 coding sequence is TGTGCCAGCAGACGGAGGGGGGATGAAAAACTGTTTTTT. Its protein product is CASRRRGDEKLFF.

V usage is TRBV20-1 and J usage is TRBJ2-1; tentative D call: TRBD2 (6 bases). From germline, CDR1 is DFQATT and CDR2 SNEGSKA (reference sequence). The V end was cut by 6 bases, the J end by 3 bases, with 15 bases between. The CDR3 length is 14 residues. The CDR3 is CSAHTQGLYNEQFF. The DNA for the CDR3 is TGCAGTGCCCACACGCAGGGACTCTACAATGAGCAGTTCTTC.

About this clonotype itself: At one end the junction does not follow the germline gene, possibly because of a read error. This chain uses TRBV12-3 or TRBV12-4 with TRBJ2-7; D not certain. The CDR3 has 11 amino acids. CDR3 protein: CDSSFMEEQYF. In DNA form, the CDR3 reads TGTGACAGCAGTTTCATGGAGGAGCAGTACTTC.

V usage is TRBV12-3 or TRBV12-4 and J usage is TRBJ2-3; no reliable D call. Trimming stripped 3 bases from V and 2 bases from J, with 9 bases between. The CDR3 is 14 residues long. The CDR3 nucleotides are TGTGCCAGCAGTTTTTCCTACGACACAGATACGCAGTATTTT. Translated, it gives CASSFSYDTDTQYF.

At least ten counts were recorded for this clonotype. The V and J genes are TRBV12-3 or TRBV12-4 and TRBJ1-6; no definite D call. The germline V and J ends were trimmed by 6 bases and 9 bases, with 6 bases remaining between them. The CDR3 extends over 11 amino acids. The CDR3 region has the DNA TGTGCCAGCAGCTTTAGTTCACCCCTCCACTTT. Translation: CASSFSSPLHF.

The gene calls are TRBV10-3 and TRBJ2-1; D remains ambiguous. Trimming cost V 3 bases and J 8 bases, with 14 bases left between them. Germline CDR1 reads ENHRY; CDR2 reads SYGVKD. The CDR3 covers 14 residues. CDR3 amino acids: CAISEGAVYDEQFF. CDR3 bases: TGTGCCATCAGTGAAGGAGCCGTGTATGATGAGCAGTTCTTC.

In its sample, this clonotype was seen a few times. The CDR3 here is CASSKRTSGFQETQYF. The CDR3 DNA reads TGTGCCAGCAGCAAAAGGACTAGCGGGTTCCAAGAGACCCAGTACTTC. The J gene is TRBJ2-5, the V gene TRBV3-1; 11 nucleotides agree with TRBD2. The V and J ends lost 5 bases and 1 base, in that order; junction bases with no gene match: 6. Germline V gives CDR1 LGHDT, CDR2 YNNKEL (reference sequence). This CDR3 comprises 16 residues.

This clonotype has a handful of counts. J is TRBJ2-3 and V is TRBV5-1, with D unclear. There are 14 residues in the CDR3. CDR1 is SGHRS and CDR2 is YFSETQ in the germline V gene. V lost 0 bases, J lost 5 bases, and 10 bases lay in between. The CDR3 nucleotides are TGCGCCAGCAGCTTGGAAGGCGTTGGAGATACGCAGTATTTT. The encoded protein is CASSLEGVGDTQYF.